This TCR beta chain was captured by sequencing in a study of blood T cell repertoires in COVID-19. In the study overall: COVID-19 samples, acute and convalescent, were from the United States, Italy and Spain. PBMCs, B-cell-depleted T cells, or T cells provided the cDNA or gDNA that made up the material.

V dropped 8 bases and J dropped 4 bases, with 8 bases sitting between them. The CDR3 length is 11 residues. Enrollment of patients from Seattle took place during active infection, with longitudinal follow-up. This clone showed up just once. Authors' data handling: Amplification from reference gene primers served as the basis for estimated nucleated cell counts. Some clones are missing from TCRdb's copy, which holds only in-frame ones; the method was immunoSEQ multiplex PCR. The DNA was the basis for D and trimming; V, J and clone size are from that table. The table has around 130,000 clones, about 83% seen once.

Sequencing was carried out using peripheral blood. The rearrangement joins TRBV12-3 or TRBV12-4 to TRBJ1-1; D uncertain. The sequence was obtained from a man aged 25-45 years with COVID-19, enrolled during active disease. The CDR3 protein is CASGSGTEAFF. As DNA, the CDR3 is TGTGCCAGCGGTTCGGGCACTGAAGCTTTCTTT.